This passage covers 17 T cell receptor beta chains from one sample sequenced in a study of blood T cell repertoires in COVID-19. Some clones are missing from TCRdb's copy, which holds only in-frame ones; the method was immunoSEQ multiplex PCR. Counted here are some 400,000 clones, 70% to 90% occurring once; the ten biggest clones make up 1% to 1.5%. Sequencing input: PBMCs or T cells enriched from blood (not recorded which). The receptors shown here come from a man younger than 45 who had recovered from COVID-19.

This clone was seen only a few times. The chain couples TRBV19 to TRBJ1-1; D is undetermined. The V and J ends lost 7 bases and 0 bases respectively, with 9 bases between them. The CDR3 runs to 13 residues. Germline assignment: CDR1 LNHDA and CDR2 SQIVND (reference sequence). The CDR3 nucleotides read TGTGCCAGTACCACGGTTTTGAACACTGAAGCTTTCTTT. Amino acid sequence: CASTTVLNTEAFF.

The chain joins TRBV6-5 to TRBJ1-1; no reliable D call. This CDR3 contains 16 residues. CDR1 is MNHEY and CDR2 is SVGAGI in the germline V gene. The V end was cut by 2 bases, the J end by 0 bases, with 13 bases between. The CDR3 spells CASSYPPGSVNTEAFF. DNA for the CDR3: TGTGCCAGCAGTTACCCCCCAGGCAGTGTGAACACTGAAGCTTTCTTT.

The chain combines TRBV27 with TRBJ1-2; 8 nucleotides line up with TRBD1. There are 14 residues in the CDR3. Germline V gene data show CDR1 as MNHEY and CDR2 as SMNVEV (reference sequence). With 4 bases clipped from V and 5 bases from J, the junction kept 6 bases outside the gene matches. This CDR3 reads CASSSQTGVYGYTF. In DNA form, the CDR3 reads TGTGCCAGCAGTTCCCAGACAGGGGTGTATGGCTACACCTTC.

This rearrangement joins TRBV18 to TRBJ1-3; D uncertain. Germline V gene sequence: CDR1 KGHSH, CDR2 LQKENI. The germline V and J ends were trimmed by 6 bases and 2 bases, with 17 bases remaining between them. The CDR3 length is 16 residues. The CDR3 spells CASSLSLGGTGNTIYF. CDR3 nucleotide sequence: TGTGCCAGCTCTCTGTCACTGGGAGGGACTGGAAACACCATATATTTT. The full variable domain, with the rest looked up from reference TRBV18 and TRBJ1-3, is NAGVMQNPRHLVRRRGQEARLRCSPMKGHSHVYWYRQLPEEGLKFMVYLQKENIIDESGMPKERFSAEFPKEGPSILRIQQVVRGDSAAYFCASSLSLGGTGNTIYFGEGSWLTVV.

The chain combines TRBV10-3 with TRBJ2-7; the D is unclear. The V gene's germline CDR1 is ENHRY and CDR2 SYGVKD. CDR3 length: 14 amino acids. Between the trimmed V and J ends, which lost 3 bases and 0 bases, there was a span of 9 bases. The CDR3 loop is CAISDPKNSYEQYF. CDR3 DNA sequence: TGTGCCATCAGTGACCCCAAAAACTCCTACGAGCAGTACTTC.

The chain links TRBV27 to TRBJ1-5; 7 bases fit TRBD1. This CDR3 has 14 amino acids. Germline V gene lookup returns CDR1 MNHEY and CDR2 SMNVEV (reference sequence). V trimming: 8 bases; J trimming: 3 bases; junction bases outside the gene matches: 7. The CDR3: CASSDRVSNQPQHF. DNA of the CDR3: TGTGCCAGCTCCGACAGGGTATCCAATCAGCCCCAGCATTTT.

CDR3 DNA: TGTGCCTGGAGTCAGGGCGGGGACACTGAAGCTTTCTTT. It is translated as CAWSQGGDTEAFF. J is TRBJ1-1 and V is TRBV30, with a weak D call TRBD1 (5 bases). Germline V CDR1 and CDR2: GTSNPN, SVGIG (reference sequence). This CDR3 is 13 amino acids long. Deletions cut 2 bases from V and 3 bases from J, with 10 bases between.

This clone was detected only a few times. The V call is TRBV30, the J call TRBJ1-4; D perhaps matches TRBD1 (5 bases). With 2 bases removed from V and 10 bases from J, the gap between germline ends came to 11 bases. The CDR3 consists of 12 residues. Germline V lookup: CDR1 GTSNPN, CDR2 SVGIG (reference sequence). CDR3: CAWSTWGGKLFF. In DNA, the CDR3 is TGTGCCTGGAGTACGTGGGGGGGAAAACTGTTTTTT.

The V gene is TRBV6-5, the J gene TRBJ2-7; no definite D call. The germline CDR1 and CDR2 sequences are MNHEY and SVGAGI. V was trimmed by 2 bases and J by 5 bases, leaving 13 bases between them. The CDR3 has 14 amino acids. CDR3 in DNA: TGTGCCAGCAGTTACGACTTGTTCCTCGACGAGCAGTACTTC. Translating gives CASSYDLFLDEQYF.

This chain links TRBV10-3 with TRBJ1-2; a possible D gene is TRBD1 (6 bases). The CDR3 consists of 16 residues. The germline CDR1 and CDR2 sequences are ENHRY and SYGVKD. Trimming took off 0 bases at V and 2 bases at J, with 13 bases between the two ends. CDR3: CAISESQGQRNYGYTF. In DNA form, the CDR3 reads TGTGCCATCAGTGAGTCACAGGGCCAGCGGAACTATGGCTACACCTTC.

The chain uses TRBV29-1 and TRBJ2-1; 7 bases match TRBD1. The CDR3 consists of 11 residues. Germline V gene lookup returns CDR1 SQVTM and CDR2 ANQGSEA. J gave up 14 bases and V 6 bases, and 10 bases lay outside the gene matches. CDR3 in amino acids: CSVRLQGKKFF. CDR3 DNA sequence: TGCAGCGTGAGATTACAGGGGAAAAAGTTCTTC.

This chain joins TRBV4-1 and TRBJ1-5; 8 positions agree with TRBD1. The CDR3 consists of 15 residues. V shed 4 bases and J 6 bases; nucleotides not matched to a gene: 8. The germline gives CDR1 MGHRA, CDR2 YSYEKL. CDR3 amino acids: CASSPSIQGGQPQHF. The CDR3 coding sequence is TGCGCCAGCAGCCCAAGCATACAGGGGGGTCAGCCCCAGCATTTT.

The gene calls are TRBV7-9 and TRBJ1-5; TRBD1 is a possible D gene (5 bases). V dropped 2 bases and J dropped 0 bases, with 8 bases sitting between them. The CDR3 consists of 15 residues. CDR1 and CDR2 from the germline V gene are SEHNR and FQNEAQ (reference sequence). CDR3 sequence: CASSLQGNSNQPQHF. CDR3 DNA sequence: TGTGCCAGCAGCTTACAGGGCAATAGCAATCAGCCCCAGCATTTT.

In its sample, this clone was seen a few times. The same CDR3 also results from other DNA sequences found in this sample. The genes are TRBV19 and TRBJ1-2; 9 positions match TRBD1. The germline V gene encodes CDR1 LNHDA and CDR2 SQIVND (reference sequence). The CDR3 runs to 13 residues. The trim removed 6 bases at V and 2 bases at J, leaving 1 base unmatched. The CDR3 DNA reads TGTGCCAGTAGGGGACAGGGAAACTATGGCTACACCTTC. Translating it yields CASRGQGNYGYTF.

This clone was seen once. The chain joins TRBV28 to TRBJ1-4; 9 bases match TRBD1. V lost 6 bases and J lost 10; bases outside the gene matches: 9. Germline assignment: CDR1 MDHEN and CDR2 SYDVKM. This CDR3 comprises 14 residues. The CDR3 coding sequence is TGTGCCAGCAGACCCGGGACAGGGTTTGGAAAACTGTTTTTT. Protein: CASRPGTGFGKLFF.

This chain joins TRBV3-1 (or the pseudogene TRBV3-2) and TRBJ1-4; a possible D gene is TRBD1 (6 bases). The CDR3 totals 16 residues. The germline V gene encodes CDR1 LGHDT and CDR2 YNNKEL (reference sequence). Trimming took 0 bases from V and 8 from J, leaving 16 bases between them. DNA for the CDR3: TGTGCCAGCAGCCAAGATGGCGGACCGGGGGGCGAAAAACTGTTTTTT. It is translated as CASSQDGGPGGEKLFF.

This chain connects TRBV7-2 to TRBJ1-5, with no clear D. Germline V CDR1 and CDR2: SGHTA, FQGNSA. V lost 5 bases to trimming and J lost 7 bases, with 15 bases between them. This CDR3 region has 14 residues. The CDR3 sequence: CASSPEMTSQPQHF. For the CDR3, the DNA is TGTGCCAGCAGCCCAGAGATGACATCCCAGCCCCAGCATTTT.